This note documents a single T cell receptor (beta chain) sequence. The CDR3 runs to 13 residues. In germline, CDR1 is LNHDA, CDR2 SQIVND (reference sequence). V lost 7 bases to trimming and J lost 10 bases, with 17 bases between them. The assay was immunoSEQ multiplex PCR, and TCRdb's table has in-frame clones only and misses some. The sample has about 110,000 clones; under 90% are singletons. The data stem from a study of control samples from healthy donors and cancer patients. The rearrangement uses TRBV19 and TRBJ1-5, with a tentative D call TRBD1 (6 bases). This receptor was obtained from a woman aged 45 to 65 in good health. Sequencing input: blood. The chain's CDR3 is CASNPGGGSPQHF. CDR3 nucleotides: TGTGCCAGTAACCCTGGAGGGGGTAGTCCCCAGCATTTT.